The 17 T cell receptor beta chains below come from one sample, sequenced in a study of cytomegalovirus exposure and HLA in healthy donors. The PCR contained 60 Vbeta and 13 Jbeta primers. The method was immunoSEQ multiplex PCR; TCRdb's version includes in-frame clones alone and lacks a portion of them. This sample has 200,000 to 250,000 clones, with around 80% found just once. Source material: PBMCs. The receptor source for this set is a woman aged 55-69 years in good health and CMV-seropositive.

This rearrangement joins TRBV5-8 to TRBJ2-3; 7 nucleotides align to TRBD1. The CDR3 sequence is 14 residues long. Germline V gives CDR1 SGHTS, CDR2 YDEGEE. The V and J ends lost 5 bases and 0 bases, in that order; junction bases with no gene match: 3. Here the CDR3 reads CASRMGQSTDTQYF. DNA of the CDR3: TGTGCCAGCAGAATGGGACAGAGCACAGATACGCAGTATTTT. The full variable domain, its missing parts supplied by reference TRBV5-8 and TRBJ2-3, is EAGVTQSPTHLIKTRGQQATLRCSPISGHTSVYWYQQALGLGLQFLLWYDEGEERNRGNFPPRFSGRQFPNYSSELNVNALELEDSALYLCASRMGQSTDTQYFGPGTRLTVL.

The rearrangement uses TRBV5-6 and TRBJ1-1, with D uncertain. Germline V gives CDR1 SGHDT, CDR2 YYEEEE. The CDR3 is 14 amino acids. Deletions cut 0 bases from V and 5 bases from J, with 11 bases between. The CDR3 sequence is CASSLGNGLTEAFF. CDR3 coding DNA: TGTGCCAGCAGCTTGGGAAACGGGTTGACTGAAGCTTTCTTT.

This chain links TRBV28 with TRBJ1-2, with 9 bases identical to TRBD1. This CDR3 has 14 amino acids. V dropped 5 bases and J dropped 8; count of bases not matched to a gene: 9. Germline V lookup: CDR1 MDHEN, CDR2 SYDVKM. This chain's CDR3 is CASSSTGGAGGYTF. The CDR3, as DNA: TGTGCCAGCAGTAGCACAGGGGGCGCGGGGGGCTACACCTTC.

The chain links TRBV6-5 to TRBJ1-3; D is unclear. V dropped 0 bases and J dropped 2 bases, with 11 bases sitting between them. CDR1 and CDR2 (germline): MNHEY, SVGAGI. This CDR3 has 16 residues. The CDR3 DNA reads as TGTGCCAGCAGTTACTCGAGTCCGAGCACTGGAAACACCATATATTTT. It codes for CASSYSSPSTGNTIYF.

The J gene is TRBJ1-6, the V gene TRBV10-2, with 9 bases identical to TRBD1. V dropped 8 bases and J dropped 6; count of bases not matched to a gene: 5. Germline V gene lookup returns CDR1 WSHSY and CDR2 SAAADI. The CDR3 loop spans 14 amino acids. Here the CDR3 DNA reads TGCGCCAGCTCGGGACAGGGCACTAATTCACCCCTCCACTTT. This gives the protein CASSGQGTNSPLHF.

The chain links TRBV5-4 to TRBJ1-1; TRBD1 agrees at 7 bases. CDR1 SGHNT and CDR2 YYREEE come from the germline V gene (reference sequence). CDR3 length: 15 residues. V was pared by 0 bases and J by 3 bases, with 5 bases of the junction left unmatched. The CDR3 DNA is TGTGCCAGCAGCTTGGCCACTACAGGGGACACTGAAGCTTTCTTT. This sequence encodes CASSLATTGDTEAFF.

This sequence joins TRBV5-1 and TRBJ2-3; no clear D gene. The CDR3 consists of 15 residues. CDR1 SGHRS and CDR2 YFSETQ come from the germline V gene. V was clipped by 3 bases and J by 2 bases, with 13 bases between them. Written as DNA, the CDR3 is TGCGCCAGCAGCTCGGCCCTGGGCCACACAGATACGCAGTATTTT. Translation: CASSSALGHTDTQYF.

The chain joins TRBV5-4 to TRBJ2-3, with D perhaps matching TRBD2 (7 bases). The length of the CDR3 is 16 residues. Between the trimmed V and J ends, which lost 0 bases and 2 bases, there was a span of 13 bases. The germline gives CDR1 SGHNT, CDR2 YYREEE (reference sequence). Here the CDR3 DNA reads TGTGCCAGCAGCTTGGTTTTTGCGGGGGCCACAGATACGCAGTATTTT. As protein: CASSLVFAGATDTQYF.

The genes are TRBV28 and TRBJ2-1; perhaps TRBD2 as D (5 bases). V lost 10 bases to trimming and J lost 7 bases, with 20 bases between them. CDR3 length: 14 amino acids. Germline assignment: CDR1 MDHEN and CDR2 SYDVKM. The CDR3 nucleotides read TGTGCCATCCGACCGGCGGGCCTGGGGAATGAGCAGTTCTTC. Its protein product is CAIRPAGLGNEQFF.

The chain has TRBV28 and TRBJ1-5, with TRBD1 matching over 10 bases. Trimming at V came to 5 bases and at J to 3 bases, leaving 7 bases not matched to a gene. The CDR3 contains 16 residues. Germline V gene data show CDR1 as MDHEN and CDR2 as SYDVKM. CDR3 sequence: CASSTGTGDINQPQHF. CDR3 coding DNA: TGTGCCAGCAGTACCGGGACAGGGGATATCAATCAGCCCCAGCATTTT.

The rearrangement links TRBV4-1 to TRBJ1-2; perhaps TRBD1 as D (6 bases). CDR1 is MGHRA, CDR2 YSYEKL, per germline. Deletions cut 2 bases from V and 5 bases from J, with 12 bases between. This CDR3 has 14 amino acids. CDR3 amino acids: CASSQQTGPYGYTF. CDR3 bases: TGCGCCAGCAGCCAACAGACAGGTCCATATGGCTACACCTTC.

The CDR3 DNA reads as TGTGCCAGTAGTGTAACAGGGCCGAGTAGGTTCTACAATGAGCAGTTCTTC. Translated, it gives CASSVTGPSRFYNEQFF. The V and J genes are TRBV19 and TRBJ2-1, with D perhaps TRBD1 (6 bases). Trimming cost V 5 bases and J 3 bases, with 20 bases left between them. Germline V lookup: CDR1 LNHDA, CDR2 SQIVND (reference sequence). The CDR3 is 17 residues long.

In its sample, this clone was seen once. The chain employs TRBV11-2 and TRBJ2-1, with 8 bases matching TRBD1. The CDR3 consists of 17 residues. Unmatched junction bases numbered 16, after V lost 4 bases and J lost 8 bases. Looked up from germline, CDR1 is SGHAT and CDR2 is FQNNGV. The CDR3 loop reads CASSSPDRGLWGDEQFF. The CDR3 region has the DNA TGTGCCAGCAGCTCCCCCGACAGGGGTCTATGGGGGGATGAGCAGTTCTTC.

V and J are TRBV28 and TRBJ2-3, with 12 bases aligning to TRBD2. The V segment lost 5 bases and the J segment 4 bases; nucleotides outside the gene matches: 7. The germline CDR1 and CDR2 sequences are MDHEN and SYDVKM. The CDR3 contains 16 residues. CDR3 in amino acids: CASSPELAGGSDTQYF. The CDR3 DNA reads as TGTGCCAGCAGTCCAGAACTAGCGGGGGGCTCAGATACGCAGTATTTT.

The chain employs TRBV5-4 and TRBJ2-1, with TRBD2 matching over 11 bases. CDR1 and CDR2 (germline): SGHNT, YYREEE (reference sequence). V lost 4 bases and J lost 7; bases outside the gene matches: 10. This CDR3 spans 16 amino acids. CDR3 nucleotide sequence: TGTGCCAGCAGCCCCGACCCTAGCGGGAGGAAAAATGAGCAGTTCTTC. This translates into CASSPDPSGRKNEQFF. The complete variable domain, with remaining parts taken from reference TRBV5-4 and TRBJ2-1, reads ETGVTQSPTHLIKTRGQQVTLRCSSQSGHNTVSWYQQALGQGPQFIFQYYREEENGRGNFPPRFSGLQFPNYSSELNVNALELDDSALYLCASSPDPSGRKNEQFFGPGTRLTVL.

The table lists this clone with a few counts. The rearrangement uses TRBV7-9 and TRBJ2-6; TRBD1 agrees at 7 bases. Germline values: CDR1 SEHNR, CDR2 FQNEAQ (reference sequence). The ends lost 5 bases at V and 4 bases at J; junction bases unmatched: 5. The CDR3 is 15 amino acids. In DNA form, the CDR3 reads TGTGCCAGCAGCACAGACAGGGCCGGGGCCAACGTCCTGACTTTC. Translated: CASSTDRAGANVLTF.

The rearrangement joins TRBV5-1 to TRBJ2-1; 9 nucleotides line up with TRBD2. This CDR3 has 15 amino acids. Looked up from germline, CDR1 is SGHRS and CDR2 is YFSETQ. The V gene end was trimmed by 0 bases and the J gene end by 6 bases; junction bases not matched to a gene: 4. This chain's CDR3 is CASSLATSGGNEQFF. CDR3 in DNA: TGCGCCAGCAGCTTGGCGACTAGCGGAGGCAATGAGCAGTTCTTC.